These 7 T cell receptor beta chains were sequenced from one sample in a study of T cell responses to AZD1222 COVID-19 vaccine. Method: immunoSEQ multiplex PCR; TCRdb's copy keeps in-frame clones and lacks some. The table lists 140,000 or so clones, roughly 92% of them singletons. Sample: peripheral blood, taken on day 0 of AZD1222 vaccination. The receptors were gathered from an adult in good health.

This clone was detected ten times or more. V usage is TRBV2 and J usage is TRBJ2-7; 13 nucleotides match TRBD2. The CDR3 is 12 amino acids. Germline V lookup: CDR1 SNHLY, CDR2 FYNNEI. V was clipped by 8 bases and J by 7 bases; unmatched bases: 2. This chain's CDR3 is CASGGLAGEQYF. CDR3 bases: TGTGCCAGCGGGGGACTAGCGGGGGAGCAGTACTTC.

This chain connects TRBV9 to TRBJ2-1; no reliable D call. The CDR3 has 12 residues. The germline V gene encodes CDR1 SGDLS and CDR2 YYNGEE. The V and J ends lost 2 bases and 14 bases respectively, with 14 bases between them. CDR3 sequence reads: CASSVGTNKKFF. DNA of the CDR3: TGTGCCAGCAGCGTGGGAACCAATAAGAAGTTCTTC.

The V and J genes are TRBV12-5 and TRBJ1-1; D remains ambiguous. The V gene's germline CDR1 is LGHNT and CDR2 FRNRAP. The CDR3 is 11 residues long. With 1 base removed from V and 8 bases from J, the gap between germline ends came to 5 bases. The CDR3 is CASGLGREAFF. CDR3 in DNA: TGTGCTAGTGGTTTGGGACGGGAAGCTTTCTTT. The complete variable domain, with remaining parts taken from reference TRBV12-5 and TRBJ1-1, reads DARVTQTPRHKVTEMGQEVTMRCQPILGHNTVFWYRQTMMQGLELLAYFRNRAPLDDSGMPKDRFSAEMPDATLATLKIQPSEPRDSAVYFCASGLGREAFFGQGTRLTVV.

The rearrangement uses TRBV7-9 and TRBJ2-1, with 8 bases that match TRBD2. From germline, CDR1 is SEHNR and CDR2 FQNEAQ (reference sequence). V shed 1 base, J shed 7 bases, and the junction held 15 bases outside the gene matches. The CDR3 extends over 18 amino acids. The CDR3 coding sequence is TGTGCCAGCAGCTTAGGGCTCGCGGGACTAGTCAGAGGAAATGAGCAGTTCTTC. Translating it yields CASSLGLAGLVRGNEQFF. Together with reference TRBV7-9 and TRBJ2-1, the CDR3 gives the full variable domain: DTGVSQNPRHKITKRGQNVTFRCDPISEHNRLYWYRQTLGQGPEFLTYFQNEAQLEKSRLLSDRFSAERPKGSFSTLEIQRTEQGDSAMYLCASSLGLAGLVRGNEQFFGPGTRLTVL.

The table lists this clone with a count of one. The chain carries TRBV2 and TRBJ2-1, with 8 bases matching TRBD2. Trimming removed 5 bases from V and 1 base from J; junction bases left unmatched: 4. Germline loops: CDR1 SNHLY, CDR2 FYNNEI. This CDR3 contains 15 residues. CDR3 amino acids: CASSFIAGSYNEQFF. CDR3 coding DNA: TGTGCCAGCAGTTTTATAGCGGGATCCTACAATGAGCAGTTCTTC.

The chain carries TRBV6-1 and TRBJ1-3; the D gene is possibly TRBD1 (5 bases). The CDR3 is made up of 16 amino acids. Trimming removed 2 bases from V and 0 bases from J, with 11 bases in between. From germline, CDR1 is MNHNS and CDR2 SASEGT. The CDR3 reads CASSEMGQLSGNTIYF. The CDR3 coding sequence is TGTGCCAGCAGTGAAATGGGGCAGCTCTCTGGAAACACCATATATTTT.

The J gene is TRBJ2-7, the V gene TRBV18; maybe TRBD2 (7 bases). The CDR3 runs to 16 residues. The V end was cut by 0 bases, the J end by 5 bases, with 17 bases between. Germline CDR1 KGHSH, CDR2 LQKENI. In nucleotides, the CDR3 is TGTGCCAGCTCACCACCTCGGGGGCGCGGGGGCGACGAGCAGTACTTC. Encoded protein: CASSPPRGRGGDEQYF.